The present entry profiles one T cell receptor beta chain with its context. This entry is derived from a study of blood T cell repertoires in COVID-19. Trimming cost V 2 bases and J 8 bases, with 9 bases left between them. CDR3 length: 12 residues. Germline CDR1 reads SEHNR; CDR2 reads FQNEAQ (reference sequence). Authors' processing steps: How many nucleated cells were present was estimated from reference gene primer amplification. TCRdb's copy holds only in-frame clones and misses some; the assay was immunoSEQ multiplex PCR. That table is the source of V, J and clone size, and D and trimming were worked out from the DNA. The sample includes around 200,000 clones, just under 90% of them seen just once.

This receptor was obtained from a man younger than 45 who had recovered from COVID-19. The specimen was PBMCs or T cells enriched from blood (not recorded which). The J gene is TRBJ2-5, the V gene TRBV7-9; D might be TRBD2 (6 bases). CDR3 region: CASSLQEGTQYF. CDR3 nucleotide sequence: TGTGCCAGCAGCTTACAGGAGGGCACCCAGTACTTC.